This T cell receptor beta chain was sequenced for a study of blood T cell repertoires in COVID-19. Background on the study: Sites in the United States, Italy and Spain provided acute and convalescent COVID-19 samples. Sources were T cells, B-cell-depleted T cells, or PBMCs; the material itself was cDNA or gDNA.

In the original analysis: Reference gene primers were amplified, and this amplification served to estimate nucleated cell counts. This table comes from immunoSEQ multiplex PCR, and its TCRdb copy is limited to in-frame clones, with some not included. V and J calls and clone size are given by that table; D and trimming were obtained from the DNA. This sample yields 95,000 to 110,000 clones, of which 87% are seen a single time; 3.1% belongs to the top ten. Germline CDR1 is KGHDR and CDR2 is SFDVKD. The CDR3 totals 17 residues. The V end was cut by 3 bases, the J end by 0 bases, with 14 bases between. The chain employs TRBV24-1 and TRBJ2-1, with D possibly being TRBD1 (6 bases). Source material: peripheral blood. The sequence derives from a man aged 45 to 65 in a cohort sampled during active COVID-19. In DNA, the CDR3 is TGTGCCACCAGTGATACCCAGGGGCCCCGCTCCTACAATGAGCAGTTCTTC. It encodes CATSDTQGPRSYNEQFF.